This entry describes one T cell receptor (beta chain). This sample was taken from a study of T cell changes during pregnancy in multiple sclerosis. The data were produced by immunoSEQ multiplex PCR, yet TCRdb's version contains in-frame clones alone and is incomplete. The sample consists of around 80,000 clones, around 94% of them appearing once. Sequenced material: peripheral blood, taken in the second trimester of pregnancy. The sequence derives from a female donor in good health, enrolled as a control in a pregnancy study.

The CDR3 DNA reads TGTGCCAGCAGCCGTACCCTGGCGGGCTACGAGCAGTACTTC. It yields the protein CASSRTLAGYEQYF. This chain joins TRBV6-1 and TRBJ2-7; TRBD2 is a possible D gene (5 bases). V was shortened by 6 bases and J by 3 bases, with 15 bases between the two germline ends. The CDR3 extends over 14 amino acids. Germline V gene lookup returns CDR1 MNHNS and CDR2 SASEGT.